This T cell receptor beta chain was observed in a study of naive and memory T cell subsets. Amplification of ligated cDNA took four PCR rounds with SP2 and nested alpha and beta constant primers. TCRdb ran MiXCR on the 5' RACE reads and lists one entry per CDR3 protein. The sample shows about 62,000 distinct CDR3 sequences, more than 6% of them seen only once. V was cut by 2 bases and J by 4 bases, with 8 bases left in between. This CDR3 has 12 residues. Looked up from germline, CDR1 is GTSNPN and CDR2 is SVGIG (reference sequence). The library had UMIs added by 3' ligation of an oligonucleotide to TCR cDNA.

The chain couples TRBV30 to TRBJ1-2; D is possibly TRBD1 (5 bases). This receptor was taken from a female donor in good health. The CDR3 DNA reads TGTGCCTGGAGTCAGGGAATCTATGGCTACACCTTC. It specifies CAWSQGIYGYTF.